These 9 T cell receptor beta chains were all obtained from the same sample, sequenced in a study of shared clonotypes between healthy human individuals. Only in-frame clones appear in the TCRdb table, and some are missing; sequencing was by immunoSEQ multiplex PCR. Of about 2.4 million clones in the sample, 90% to 95% were seen once. Input material: naive CD4+ T cells from PBMCs. Subset: CD45RA+ positively selected. These receptors were obtained from a man aged 18 to 30 in good health. Some clones in this sample may be carry-over from other donors' samples.

The chain has TRBV7-9 and TRBJ2-5; D not certain. The J call is doubtful: the DNA matches TRBJ2-7 better. The length of the CDR3 is 14 residues. Germline CDR1 reads SEHNR; CDR2 reads FQNEAQ (reference sequence). The CDR3 nucleotides are TGTGCCAGCAGCCCGAGCATCGGAACCTACGAGCAGTACTTC. It is translated as CASSPSIGTYEQYF.

This clone showed up just once. Additional DNA sequences in this sample encode the identical CDR3. The chain links TRBV18 to TRBJ1-1, with D possibly being TRBD1 (5 bases). This CDR3 region has 14 residues. In germline, CDR1 is KGHSH, CDR2 LQKENI. V was shortened by 4 bases and J by 4 bases, with 13 bases between the two germline ends. This CDR3 is CASSRGQGGTEAFF. The CDR3 nucleotides read TGTGCCAGCTCACGGGGCCAGGGAGGCACTGAAGCTTTCTTT.

In this sample, this clone turned up a few times. The V call is TRBV7-9, the J call TRBJ1-1, with no clear D. The V and J ends lost 5 bases and 5 bases respectively, with 12 bases between them. The CDR3 sequence is 13 residues long. CDR1 and CDR2 (germline): SEHNR, FQNEAQ (reference sequence). The CDR3 here is CASSLMRETEAFF. CDR3 in DNA: TGTGCCAGCAGCCTGATGAGGGAAACTGAAGCTTTCTTT.

This clone was counted only a few times. The chain carries TRBV5-1 and TRBJ2-2, with 9 bases lining up with TRBD2. V lost 1 base to trimming and J lost 4 bases; unmatched junction nucleotides: 5. Germline CDR1 SGHRS, CDR2 YFSETQ. This CDR3 region has 16 residues. CDR3 region: CASSLTSGLATGELFF. CDR3 nucleotides: TGCGCCAGCAGCTTGACTAGCGGGCTCGCCACCGGGGAGCTGTTTTTT.

This chain joins TRBV7-2 and TRBJ2-3, with D maybe TRBD2 (6 bases). Germline V lookup: CDR1 SGHTA, CDR2 FQGNSA. The CDR3 loop spans 13 amino acids. Trimming left V 4 bases short and J 6 bases short, with 11 bases between. The CDR3 coding sequence is TGTGCCAGCAGCTGGGCTCGGGGGGATACGCAGTATTTT. Translation: CASSWARGDTQYF.

The chain joins TRBV18 to TRBJ1-1; D is uncertain. The germline V and J ends were trimmed by 6 bases and 3 bases, with 11 bases remaining between them. This CDR3 spans 13 amino acids. In germline, CDR1 is KGHSH, CDR2 LQKENI. CDR3 in DNA: TGTGCCAGCTCCCATCGCGGGGACACTGAAGCTTTCTTT. Residues: CASSHRGDTEAFF.

This clone has more than one count but fewer than ten. This specimen includes other DNA sequences encoding the same CDR3. The rearrangement joins TRBV2 to TRBJ2-5; D gene unclear. Per germline, CDR1 SNHLY and CDR2 FYNNEI. With 9 bases removed from V and 2 bases from J, the gap between germline ends came to 7 bases. The length of the CDR3 is 11 residues. Here the CDR3 reads CASTLQETQYF. For the CDR3, the DNA is TGTGCCAGTACATTGCAAGAGACCCAGTACTTC. The full variable domain, completed using reference TRBV2 and TRBJ2-5, is EPEVTQTPSHQVTQMGQEVILRCVPISNHLYFYWYRQILGQKVEFLVSFYNNEISEKSEIFDDQFSVERPDGSNFTLKIRSTKLEDSAMYFCASTLQETQYFGPGTRLLVL.

The gene calls are TRBV19 and TRBJ1-5; D not certain. Trimming pared 5 bases from V and 6 bases from J, leaving 11 bases between. CDR3 length: 13 residues. Looked up from germline, CDR1 is LNHDA and CDR2 is SQIVND (reference sequence). The CDR3 is CASSEGFRQPQHF. The CDR3 DNA sequence: TGTGCCAGTAGTGAGGGTTTCCGTCAGCCCCAGCATTTT. Using reference TRBV19 and TRBJ1-5 for the parts outside the CDR3, the full variable domain is DGGITQSPKYLFRKEGQNVTLSCEQNLNHDAMYWYRQDPGQGLRLIYYSQIVNDFQKGDIAEGYSVSREKKESFPLTVTSAQKNPTAFYLCASSEGFRQPQHFGDGTRLSIL.

V gene TRBV18 combines with J gene TRBJ2-3; 9 nucleotides match TRBD1. The CDR3 is made up of 16 amino acids. CDR1 is KGHSH, CDR2 LQKENI, per germline. V lost 4 bases to trimming and J lost 6 bases; unmatched junction nucleotides: 11. CDR3 residues: CASSQTPGQGDDTQYF. The CDR3 region has the DNA TGTGCCAGCTCACAAACTCCGGGACAGGGCGACGATACGCAGTATTTT.